The clone carrying this T cell receptor (beta chain) was seen a few times. Its target is not known. The data originate from a study of blood T cells in healthy people across ages. The study's findings and limits: Across the age range, TCR beta diversity per million T cells fell in a roughly linear way.

Extraction yielded at least 6 micrograms of total RNA per sample. PCR was performed a second time for about 6 to 11 cycles using a sample-barcoded 5' primer and a J-beta primer mix. One entry per CDR3 protein, called by TCRdb with MiXCR from the 5' RACE reads. The sample lists about 1.1 million distinct CDR3 sequences; roughly two fifths were seen once. In germline, CDR1 is LGHDT, CDR2 YNNKEL (reference sequence). The CDR3 totals 16 residues. The ends were cut back, 1 base at V and 2 bases at J, with 12 bases in the middle. The receptor comes from a man aged 18 to 29 in good health. The rearrangement joins TRBV3-1 to TRBJ1-5; no firm D call. Sample: blood. The CDR3 DNA sequence: TGTGCCAGCAGCCAAGGGGGATCCCTTGGCAATCAGCCCCAGCATTTT. Translation gives CASSQGGSLGNQPQHF. Supplemented by reference TRBV3-1 and TRBJ1-5, the full variable domain reads DTAVSQTPKYLVTQMGNDKSIKCEQNLGHDTMYWYKQDSKKFLKIMFSYNNKELIINETVPNRFSPKSPDKAHLNLHINSLELGDSAVYFCASSQGGSLGNQPQHFGDGTRLSIL.